This TCR beta chain was recorded in a study of control samples from healthy donors and cancer patients. TCRdb's table, derived via immunoSEQ multiplex PCR, lists solely in-frame clones and lacks some. The sample holds about 49,000 clones; 80% to 90% are singletons and the top ten take around 2.8%. V lost 4 bases and J lost 0, with 11 bases in between. Germline CDR1 is SGHAT and CDR2 is FQNNGV. The CDR3 loop spans 15 amino acids. Sequenced material: PBMCs. The V gene is TRBV11-2, the J gene TRBJ2-3; tentative D call: TRBD2 (6 bases). The clonotype originates from a woman aged 45-60 years with lung cancer. CDR3 sequence: CASSSLAPSTDTQYF. The CDR3 DNA is TGTGCCAGCAGCTCGCTAGCGCCCAGCACAGATACGCAGTATTTT.